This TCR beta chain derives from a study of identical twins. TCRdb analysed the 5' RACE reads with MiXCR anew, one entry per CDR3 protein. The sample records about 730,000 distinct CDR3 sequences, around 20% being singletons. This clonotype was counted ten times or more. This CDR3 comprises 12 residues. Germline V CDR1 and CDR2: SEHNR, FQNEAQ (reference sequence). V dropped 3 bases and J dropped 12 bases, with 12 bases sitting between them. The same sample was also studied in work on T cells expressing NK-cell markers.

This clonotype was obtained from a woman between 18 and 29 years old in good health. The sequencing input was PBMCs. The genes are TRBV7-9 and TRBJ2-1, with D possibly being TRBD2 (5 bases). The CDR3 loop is CASSFEGRGQFF. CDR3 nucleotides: TGTGCCAGCAGCTTTGAGGGTCGTGGGCAGTTCTTC. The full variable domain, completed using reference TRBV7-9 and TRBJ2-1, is DTGVSQNPRHKITKRGQNVTFRCDPISEHNRLYWYRQTLGQGPEFLTYFQNEAQLEKSRLLSDRFSAERPKGSFSTLEIQRTEQGDSAMYLCASSFEGRGQFFGPGTRLTVL.